This T cell receptor (beta chain) stems from a study of cytomegalovirus exposure and HLA in healthy donors. Findings of the study overall: Published work reported that the classifier diagnosed cytomegalovirus status with high specificity and sensitivity. In a later analysis, specific HLA alleles were associated with around 17,000 TCR beta sequences at a 0.05 false discovery rate.

Use of 60 Vbeta and 13 Jbeta primers characterized the PCR. Profiled with immunoSEQ multiplex PCR; TCRdb holds only in-frame clones, not every one. The sample contains 150,000 to 200,000 clones, roughly 70% of which appear only once. Trimming took 4 bases from V and 5 from J; bases not matched to a gene: 9. Germline V gives CDR1 MGHDK, CDR2 SYGVNS. The CDR3 runs to 15 residues. On this clone itself: Its antigen is undetermined.

This clonotype originated in a male donor in good health and CMV-seronegative. The V call is TRBV25-1, the J call TRBJ1-1; TRBD1 aligns across 8 bases. What was sequenced was PBMCs. The CDR3 region has the DNA TGTGCCAGCAGTGCTCAGGACAGGGCTGGGACTGAAGCTTTCTTT. Translated: CASSAQDRAGTEAFF.